This entry lists 14 T cell receptor beta chains sequenced from one sample in a study of T-cell memory formation after mild COVID-19. MiXCR was run by TCRdb on the 5' RACE reads, yielding one entry per CDR3 protein. This sample yields roughly 250,000 distinct CDR3 sequences, of which 16% are seen a single time; more than 20% belongs to the top ten. The sample consisted of PBMCs or a T cell subset sorted from them (not recorded which). The receptors come from a man between 18 and 35 years old who had mild COVID-19 (a few samples of this study predate the infection). Cell type and time point are not known.

V is TRBV28 and J is TRBJ1-2; the match to TRBD1 covers 9 bases. The germline CDR1 and CDR2 sequences are MDHEN and SYDVKM. This CDR3 region has 17 residues. V dropped 4 bases and J dropped 4; count of bases not matched to a gene: 13. The DNA of the CDR3 is TGTGCCAGCAGTTACTCCGGGACAGGGTACTGGGGCTATGGCTACACCTTC. It yields the protein CASSYSGTGYWGYGYTF.

This clonotype was seen ten or more times. The chain couples TRBV6-5 to TRBJ1-1; TRBD1 might be the D (5 bases). The V end was cut by 6 bases, the J end by 3 bases, with 20 bases between. CDR3 length: 16 residues. Per the germline V gene, CDR1 is MNHEY and CDR2 is SVGAGI. The CDR3 loop is CASSPGGGWWDTEAFF. The DNA of the CDR3 is TGTGCCAGCAGCCCCGGGGGAGGGTGGTGGGACACTGAAGCTTTCTTT.

The CDR3 loop reads CSARGDRANYGYTF. For the CDR3, the DNA is TGCAGTGCTAGGGGGGACAGGGCTAACTATGGCTACACCTTC. The gene calls are TRBV20-1 and TRBJ1-2; 9 bases are shared with TRBD1. CDR3 size: 14 residues. With 3 bases clipped from V and 0 bases from J, the junction kept 2 bases outside the gene matches. CDR1 is DFQATT and CDR2 is SNEGSKA in the germline V gene (reference sequence).

This clonotype was counted between two and nine times. The chain recombines TRBV5-1 with TRBJ2-1; possibly TRBD1 for D (6 bases). Germline V gene data show CDR1 as SGHRS and CDR2 as YFSETQ. Trimming took off 0 bases at V and 5 bases at J, with 9 bases between the two ends. CDR3 length: 14 residues. CDR3 DNA: TGCGCCAGCAGCTTGGACAGGGCCAACAATGAGCAGTTCTTC. As protein: CASSLDRANNEQFF.

This clonotype was seen only a few times. The genes are TRBV5-1 and TRBJ2-1, with TRBD2 matching over 10 bases. Germline V gene lookup returns CDR1 SGHRS and CDR2 YFSETQ. The junction had 7 bases not matched to a gene; V was cut back by 6 bases and J by 4 bases. The CDR3 sequence is 15 residues long. CDR3 in amino acids: CASTLSSGGYNEQFF. The CDR3 bases are TGCGCCAGCACCCTCTCTAGCGGGGGTTACAATGAGCAGTTCTTC.

CDR3 DNA sequence: TGCGCCAGCAGCACGCGGGAGCGAGAAAAACTGTTTTTT. Residues: CASSTREREKLFF. V gene TRBV4-3 combines with J gene TRBJ1-4; no clear D. Trimming removed 5 bases at V and 8 bases at J, with 12 bases between. The germline CDR1 and CDR2 sequences are LGHNA and YSLEER. CDR3 size: 13 residues.

In this sample, this clonotype turned up many times. The rearrangement uses TRBV5-6 and TRBJ2-3; TRBD1 matches at 8 bases. V was pared by 4 bases and J by 5 bases, with 12 bases of the junction left unmatched. The CDR3 has 16 amino acids. Germline CDR1 reads SGHDT; CDR2 reads YYEEEE. The CDR3 here is CASSLLTGALGDTQYF. CDR3 sequence (DNA): TGTGCCAGCAGCCTTCTGACAGGGGCACTGGGAGATACGCAGTATTTT.

This clonotype was detected only a few times. The V call is TRBV6-5, the J call TRBJ2-3; TRBD2 is a possible D gene (6 bases). The CDR3 has 15 residues. V lost 6 bases, J lost 2 bases, and 15 bases lay in between. Germline loops: CDR1 MNHEY, CDR2 SVGAGI. The CDR3 region is CASSRLLANTDTQYF. The DNA for the CDR3 is TGTGCCAGCAGCCGACTCCTAGCGAACACAGATACGCAGTATTTT.

This clonotype was found a few times. This chain links TRBV7-6 with TRBJ2-3; D unclear. V was shortened by 4 bases and J by 3 bases, with 14 bases between the two germline ends. This CDR3 contains 15 residues. Germline CDR1 is SGHVS and CDR2 is FNYEAQ. This chain's CDR3 is CASSSAVDRTDTQYF. For the CDR3, the DNA is TGTGCCAGCAGCTCGGCCGTGGATAGGACAGATACGCAGTATTTT.

This clonotype was seen a few times. The rearrangement uses TRBV12-3 or TRBV12-4 and TRBJ1-4; tentative D call: TRBD1 (5 bases). This CDR3 has 16 residues. Trimming removed 5 bases at V and 5 bases at J, with 18 bases between. CDR3 sequence (DNA): TGTGCCAGCAGTCAAAACAGACAGCTCGGGAATGAAAAACTGTTTTTT. Translated, it gives CASSQNRQLGNEKLFF.

This clonotype was counted a few times. The V and J genes are TRBV18 and TRBJ2-5; D not resolved. Germline V CDR1 and CDR2: KGHSH, LQKENI. CDR3 length: 13 residues. Between the trimmed V and J ends, which lost 2 bases and 5 bases, there was a span of 9 bases. CDR3: CASSPRQDETQYF. The CDR3 DNA follows: TGTGCCAGCTCACCAAGACAAGACGAGACCCAGTACTTC.

V gene TRBV11-2 combines with J gene TRBJ2-5, with D unresolved. V dropped 3 bases and J dropped 5 bases, with 7 bases sitting between them. Per germline, CDR1 SGHAT and CDR2 FQNNGV. The CDR3 sequence is 12 residues long. CDR3 loop: CASSFAGETQYF. The CDR3 region has the DNA TGTGCCAGCAGCTTCGCTGGGGAGACCCAGTACTTC.

This clonotype was counted between two and nine times. The chain joins TRBV20-1 to TRBJ2-3; D call uncertain. Trimming cost V 3 bases and J 1 base, with 8 bases left between them. This CDR3 is built from 13 residues. Germline V lookup: CDR1 DFQATT, CDR2 SNEGSKA (reference sequence). The DNA of the CDR3 is TGCAGTGCTAGCCCCTGGGGCACAGATACGCAGTATTTT. Translation gives CSASPWGTDTQYF.

V gene TRBV20-1 combines with J gene TRBJ2-5, with D perhaps TRBD2 (6 bases). V gave up 1 base and J gave up 9 bases, with 18 bases separating them. Germline V gene data show CDR1 as DFQATT and CDR2 as SNEGSKA (reference sequence). CDR3 length: 14 residues. This CDR3 reads CSARGSLAVWAQYF. In DNA form, the CDR3 reads TGCAGTGCTAGAGGTTCACTAGCCGTCTGGGCCCAGTACTTC.